This T cell receptor beta chain was recorded in a study of regulatory T cells in long-lasting Graves disease. Overall study context: Graves' patients, newly diagnosed, had taken antithyroid drugs under 3 months.

The time point denotes: newly diagnosed GD, antithyroid drugs for less than 3 months. From RNA extracted from PBMCs, the TCR library was made. This clonotype was recorded once. The TCR beta library used iRepertoire HTBI primers with Arm-PCR amplification of CDR3. A single record per CDR3 protein comes from TCRdb applying MiXCR to the multiplex PCR reads. The sample lists approximately 540,000 distinct CDR3 sequences; about 12% were seen once. V dropped 1 base and J dropped 0 bases, with 21 bases sitting between them. The CDR3 has 19 residues. Germline V gene lookup returns CDR1 MGHRA and CDR2 YSYEKL. The same specimen was also included in a second study, on T cells in Graves' hyperthyroidism and ophthalmopathy. That work adds: Carried out on the TCR CDR3, a first-round RT-PCR used the HTBI primer set.

This material consisted of peripheral blood mononuclear cells (PBMCs), taken at new diagnosis, from a patient treated with antithyroid drugs. The V call is TRBV4-1, the J call TRBJ2-5; maybe TRBD1 (6 bases). This receptor was taken from a woman aged 25 to 39 with Graves disease. The CDR3 here is CASSQVFRASPGDQETQYF. The CDR3 coding sequence is TGCGCCAGCAGCCAAGTCTTCCGAGCGTCCCCAGGGGACCAAGAGACCCAGTACTTC.